These T cell receptor beta chains were read from a single sample in a study of T cell repertoires in cytomegalovirus infection. No antigens are known for them. TCRdb ran MiXCR on the reads and lists one entry per CDR3 protein. This sample has some 940,000 distinct CDR3 sequences, with roughly 30% found just once. The specimen comprised cultured CD8+ T cells from PBMCs, sampled from culture after CMV antigen stimulation. These receptors all stem from a human donor in good health (CMV status not recorded). Some clones in this sample may be carry-over from other donors' samples. CDR3s leave out the opening cysteine and the closing phenylalanine or tryptophan. The order of the fields is J gene, V gene, CDR3 protein.

J: TRBJ2-1
V: TRBV6-5
CDR3: ASSYFAGTVDEQF

J: TRBJ2-7
V: TRBV7-8
CDR3: ASSLGTGDLRQQY

J: TRBJ2-5
V: TRBV7-6
CDR3: ASSTTTESQETQY

J: TRBJ1-2
V: TRBV6-5
CDR3: ASSYRDRGANYGYT

J: TRBJ2-1
V: TRBV19
CDR3: ASSMGQSLNNEQF

J: TRBJ2-5
V: TRBV7-6
CDR3: ASSREAGLETQY

J: TRBJ2-2
V: TRBV19
CDR3: ASGILIYGFREGGELF

J: TRBJ2-2
V: TRBV11-2
CDR3: ASIPRRCVWTGELF

J: TRBJ1-5
V: TRBV12-5
CDR3: ASVPGDISNQPQH

J: TRBJ2-2
V: TRBV19
CDR3: ASSIEGGNTGELF

J: TRBJ2-1
V: TRBV2
CDR3: ASLAGGEQF

J: TRBJ2-1
V: TRBV11-1
CDR3: ASSASQGKF

J: TRBJ2-1
V: TRBV19
CDR3: ASSIAGHTYNEQF

J: TRBJ2-1
V: TRBV27
CDR3: ASSYPPNEEQF

J: TRBJ2-2
V: TRBV27
CDR3: ASSLPPRGELF

J: TRBJ2-5
V: TRBV7-3
CDR3: ASSSLDQTTQY

J: TRBJ1-1
V: TRBV28
CDR3: ASRGKGGNTEAF

J: TRBJ2-2
V: TRBV9
CDR3: ASSGEVSGELF

J: TRBJ2-3
V: TRBV9
CDR3: ASSVAFQTGGITDTQY

J: TRBJ2-1
V: TRBV14
CDR3: ASSQEYRGRRANEQF

J: TRBJ1-1
V: TRBV13
CDR3: ASSRETGGFITEAF

J: TRBJ2-7
V: TRBV7-9
CDR3: ASSLYGRFDYEQY